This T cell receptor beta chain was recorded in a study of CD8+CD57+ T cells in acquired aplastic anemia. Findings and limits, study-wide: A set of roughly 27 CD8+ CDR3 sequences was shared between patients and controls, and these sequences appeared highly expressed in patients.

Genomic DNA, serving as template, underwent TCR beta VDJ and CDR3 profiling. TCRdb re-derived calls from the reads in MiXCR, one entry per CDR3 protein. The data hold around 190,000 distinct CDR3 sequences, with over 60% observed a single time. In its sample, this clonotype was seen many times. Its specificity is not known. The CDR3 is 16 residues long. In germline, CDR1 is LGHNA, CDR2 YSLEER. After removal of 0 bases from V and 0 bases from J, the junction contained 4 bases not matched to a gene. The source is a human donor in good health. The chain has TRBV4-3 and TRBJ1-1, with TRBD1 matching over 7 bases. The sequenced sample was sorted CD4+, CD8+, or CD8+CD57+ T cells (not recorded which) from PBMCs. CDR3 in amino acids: CASSQDPTGVNTEAFF. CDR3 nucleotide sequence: TGCGCCAGCAGCCAAGATCCCACAGGGGTGAACACTGAAGCTTTCTTT.